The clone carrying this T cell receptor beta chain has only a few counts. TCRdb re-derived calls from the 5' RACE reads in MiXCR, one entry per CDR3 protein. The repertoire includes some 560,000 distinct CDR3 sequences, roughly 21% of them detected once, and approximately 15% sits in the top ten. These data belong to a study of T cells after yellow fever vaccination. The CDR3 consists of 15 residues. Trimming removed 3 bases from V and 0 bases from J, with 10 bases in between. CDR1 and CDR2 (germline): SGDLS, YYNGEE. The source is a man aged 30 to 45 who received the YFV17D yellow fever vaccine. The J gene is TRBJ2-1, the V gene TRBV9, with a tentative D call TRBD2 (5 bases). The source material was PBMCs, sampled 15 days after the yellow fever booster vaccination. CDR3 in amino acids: CASSAAEASYNEQFF. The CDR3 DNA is TGTGCCAGCAGCGCCGCGGAGGCCTCCTACAATGAGCAGTTCTTC.